This TCR beta chain was documented in a study of shared clonotypes between healthy human individuals. Donation came from healthy HIV-negative adults that had no recent acute infections or vaccinations. Sequencing used immunoSEQ multiplex PCR; TCRdb keeps in-frame clones, though not all of them. Of about 2.3 million clones in the sample, about 90% were seen once. This CDR3 is built from 15 residues. The V segment lost 3 bases and the J segment 10 bases; nucleotides outside the gene matches: 5. Germline CDR1 is SGHRS and CDR2 is YFSETQ. The origin of this receptor is a man between 18 and 29 years old in good health. Some clones in this sample may be carry-over from other donors' samples. The chain is built from TRBV5-1 and TRBJ2-3, with 16 bases that match TRBD2. The sequenced sample consisted of naive CD4+ T cells from PBMCs. The subset: CD45RA+ positively selected. CDR3 region: CASSSGLAGGQAQYF. The CDR3 DNA reads as TGCGCCAGCAGCTCGGGACTAGCGGGAGGGCAAGCGCAGTATTTT.